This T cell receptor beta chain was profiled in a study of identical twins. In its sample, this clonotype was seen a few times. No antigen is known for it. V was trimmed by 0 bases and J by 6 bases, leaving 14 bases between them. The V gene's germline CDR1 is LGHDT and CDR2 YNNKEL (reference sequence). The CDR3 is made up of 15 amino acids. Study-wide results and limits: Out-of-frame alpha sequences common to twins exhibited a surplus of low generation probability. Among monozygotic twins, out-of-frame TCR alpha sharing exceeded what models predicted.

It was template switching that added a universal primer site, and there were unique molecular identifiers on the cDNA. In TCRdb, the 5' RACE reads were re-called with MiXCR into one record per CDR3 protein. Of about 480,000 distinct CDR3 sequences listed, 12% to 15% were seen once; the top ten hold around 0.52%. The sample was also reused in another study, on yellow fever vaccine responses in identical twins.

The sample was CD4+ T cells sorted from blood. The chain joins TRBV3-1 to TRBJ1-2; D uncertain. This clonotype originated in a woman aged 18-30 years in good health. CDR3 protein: CASSQDRGRANGYTF. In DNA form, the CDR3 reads TGTGCCAGCAGCCAAGATCGAGGACGGGCCAATGGCTACACCTTC.